A single sample gave rise to the 25 T cell receptor beta chains below, sequenced in a study of T cell repertoires in cytomegalovirus infection. Their antigens are not known. TCRdb reprocessed the reads with MiXCR, giving one entry per CDR3 protein. The sample consists of more than 45,000 distinct CDR3 sequences, 25% to 40% of them appearing once. The sample consisted of PBMCs, sequenced either directly or after in vitro stimulation (not recorded which). The receptor set was obtained from a human donor in good health (CMV status not recorded). Some clones in this sample may be carry-over from other donors' samples.

This clonotype came up a few times. J is TRBJ2-1 and V is TRBV7-9; D may be TRBD2 (6 bases). From germline, CDR1 is SEHNR and CDR2 FQNEAQ (reference sequence). The V gene lost 4 bases and the J gene lost 7 bases, with 17 bases spanning the gap. This CDR3 region has 15 residues. Here the CDR3 reads CASSSWKGAGNEQFF. DNA of the CDR3: TGTGCCAGCAGCTCCTGGAAGGGCGCGGGGAATGAGCAGTTCTTC.

The chain joins TRBV30 to TRBJ2-7; 7 nucleotides align to TRBD1. This CDR3 region has 15 residues. Losses at the gene ends were 4 bases for V and 1 base for J; bases not matched to a gene: 10. Germline-derived CDR1 and CDR2 are GTSNPN and SVGIG (reference sequence). CDR3 sequence (DNA): TGTGCCTGGACCGGACAGGACCAAATTTCCTACGAGCAGTACTTC. Translating gives CAWTGQDQISYEQYF.

This clonotype was observed at least ten times. This chain uses TRBV7-9 with TRBJ1-2, with 7 bases lining up with TRBD1. Losses at the gene ends were 6 bases for V and 0 bases for J; bases not matched to a gene: 7. The CDR3 length is 15 residues. Germline CDR1 SEHNR, CDR2 FQNEAQ (reference sequence). The CDR3 here is CASRGDRDPNYGYTF. CDR3 coding DNA: TGTGCCAGCAGAGGTGACAGGGATCCTAACTATGGCTACACCTTC.

The chain carries TRBV20-1 and TRBJ1-2; D unclear. This CDR3 spans 14 amino acids. The germline V gene has CDR1 DFQATT and CDR2 SNEGSKA (reference sequence). Trimming cost V 0 bases and J 1 base, with 9 bases left between them. CDR3 DNA sequence: TGCAGTGCTAGAGAGGGAGTCCTTAACTATGGCTACACCTTC. The encoded protein is CSAREGVLNYGYTF.

This clonotype was observed many times. The chain combines TRBV7-2 with TRBJ1-2; no firm D call. From germline, CDR1 is SGHTA and CDR2 FQGNSA. This CDR3 region has 15 residues. Trimming removed 5 bases at V and 0 bases at J, with 13 bases between. Here the CDR3 DNA reads TGTGCCAGCAGCCCCCCCCCGATCACTAACTATGGCTACACCTTC. Residues: CASSPPPITNYGYTF.

The chain combines TRBV20-1 with TRBJ2-3, with D perhaps TRBD1 (6 bases). Germline V lookup: CDR1 DFQATT, CDR2 SNEGSKA (reference sequence). This CDR3 is built from 14 residues. Trimming shortened V by 3 bases and J by 0 bases, and 10 bases separated the two germline ends. CDR3 protein: CSARGTYSTDTQYF. CDR3 sequence (DNA): TGCAGTGCTAGGGGGACATATAGCACAGATACGCAGTATTTT.

This clonotype has a count of ten or more. The V call is TRBV7-9, the J call TRBJ2-5, with 10 bases aligning to TRBD2. Trimming cost V 3 bases and J 5 bases; bases outside gene matches: 3. Germline V lookup: CDR1 SEHNR, CDR2 FQNEAQ (reference sequence). This CDR3 spans 14 amino acids. This CDR3 reads CASSLLAGDETQYF. The CDR3 nucleotides are TGTGCCAGCAGCTTGCTAGCGGGGGACGAGACCCAGTACTTC. Full variable domain (rest looked up from reference TRBV7-9 and TRBJ2-5): DTGVSQNPRHKITKRGQNVTFRCDPISEHNRLYWYRQTLGQGPEFLTYFQNEAQLEKSRLLSDRFSAERPKGSFSTLEIQRTEQGDSAMYLCASSLLAGDETQYFGPGTRLLVL.

This clonotype was found a few times. The chain joins TRBV29-1 to TRBJ2-1; no clear D gene. V lost 7 bases, J lost 0 bases, and 25 bases lay in between. The CDR3 has 18 residues. CDR1 is SQVTM and CDR2 is ANQGSEA in the germline V gene. The CDR3 loop reads CSALDSFGDPGSYNEQFF. The CDR3 nucleotides are TGCAGCGCGTTGGATAGCTTCGGTGACCCTGGCTCCTACAATGAGCAGTTCTTC.

This rearrangement joins TRBV5-1 to TRBJ1-1; no firm D call. The germline V gene encodes CDR1 SGHRS and CDR2 YFSETQ. Trimming took 0 bases from V and 0 from J, leaving 9 bases between them. This CDR3 has 15 amino acids. Here the CDR3 reads CASSLEGFMNTEAFF. DNA of the CDR3: TGCGCCAGCAGCTTGGAAGGGTTCATGAACACTGAAGCTTTCTTT.

The rearrangement joins TRBV6-5 to TRBJ2-5, with 9 bases lining up with TRBD1. The V segment lost 0 bases and the J segment 5 bases; nucleotides outside the gene matches: 7. The germline V gene has CDR1 MNHEY and CDR2 SVGAGI. This CDR3 has 16 residues. The CDR3 sequence: CASSYSRGTGLETQYF. In DNA, the CDR3 is TGTGCCAGCAGTTACTCGAGAGGGACAGGGTTGGAGACCCAGTACTTC.

This chain uses TRBV27 with TRBJ1-5; D gene unclear. V dropped 5 bases and J dropped 0 bases, with 11 bases sitting between them. The germline CDR1 and CDR2 sequences are MNHEY and SMNVEV (reference sequence). The CDR3 loop spans 15 amino acids. The CDR3: CASSALQTSNQPQHF. In nucleotides, the CDR3 is TGTGCCAGCAGTGCTCTTCAGACTAGCAATCAGCCCCAGCATTTT.

This clonotype was seen a few times. This chain joins TRBV28 and TRBJ2-1, with 10 bases that match TRBD2. Germline CDR1 MDHEN, CDR2 SYDVKM. J lost 2 bases, V lost 6 bases, and 7 bases had no gene match. The CDR3 sequence is 16 residues long. As DNA, the CDR3 is TGTGCCAGCAGCCATTTAGCGGGGGGCGCCTACAATGAGCAGTTCTTC. Translated: CASSHLAGGAYNEQFF.

This clonotype was seen a handful of times. This CDR3 reads CASSIGTSGRNNEQFF. The CDR3 DNA reads TGTGCCAGCAGCATCGGGACTAGCGGGAGAAACAATGAGCAGTTCTTC. The chain combines TRBV6-5 with TRBJ2-1, with TRBD2 matching over 14 bases. This CDR3 region has 16 residues. Germline V gene sequence: CDR1 MNHEY, CDR2 SVGAGI. After removal of 6 bases from V and 5 bases from J, the junction contained 6 bases not matched to a gene.

This clonotype was counted a few times. The chain links TRBV7-2 to TRBJ1-2; D is uncertain. The germline V gene has CDR1 SGHTA and CDR2 FQGNSA. CDR3 size: 12 residues. Trimming removed 11 bases at V and 2 bases at J, with 12 bases between. CDR3 bases: TGTGCCGGAGGACGGCCCAACTATGGCTACACCTTC. Translation gives CAGGRPNYGYTF.

This chain connects TRBV14 to TRBJ1-6; 7 bases agree with TRBD1. With V trimmed by 0 bases and J by 10 bases, 9 bases remained unmatched. The CDR3 contains 16 residues. CDR1 SGHDN and CDR2 FVKESK come from the germline V gene. The CDR3 loop reads CASSQEPRGKDSPLHF. CDR3 nucleotides: TGTGCCAGCAGCCAAGAACCCAGGGGGAAGGACTCACCCCTCCACTTT.

The V gene is TRBV15, the J gene TRBJ1-2, with D perhaps TRBD1 (5 bases). Germline loops: CDR1 LNHNV, CDR2 YYDKDF (reference sequence). The CDR3 is made up of 15 amino acids. V was shortened by 0 bases and J by 7 bases, with 15 bases between the two germline ends. The CDR3 is CATSRDGRGDSGYTF. The CDR3 bases are TGTGCCACCAGCAGAGATGGGAGGGGAGATAGTGGCTACACCTTC.

Only a few counts were recorded for this clonotype. The chain joins TRBV7-8 to TRBJ2-3; 7 bases align to TRBD2. J lost 2 bases, V lost 5 bases, and 10 bases had no gene match. Germline CDR1 SGHVS, CDR2 FQNEAQ. The CDR3 loop spans 16 amino acids. CDR3 DNA sequence: TGTGCCAGCAGCCGCGGGACTACTCTATTCACAGATACGCAGTATTTT. This encodes CASSRGTTLFTDTQYF.

The J gene is TRBJ2-2, the V gene TRBV9; perhaps TRBD2 as D (6 bases). The CDR3 spans 15 residues. The germline V and J ends were trimmed by 4 bases and 1 base, with 11 bases remaining between them. Germline V gene lookup returns CDR1 SGDLS and CDR2 YYNGEE. CDR3 coding DNA: TGTGCCAGCAGCACGGGACTGGGGAACACCGGGGAGCTGTTTTTT. Translated: CASSTGLGNTGELFF.

This clonotype appeared a few times. The J gene is TRBJ2-7, the V gene TRBV15, with D possibly matching TRBD1 (5 bases). Germline CDR1 and CDR2: LNHNV and YYDKDF (reference sequence). V was pared by 3 bases and J by 2 bases, with 17 bases between. CDR3 length equals 16 residues. The CDR3, as DNA: TGTGCCACCAGCAGTGATTGGGGCTCCCGAACCTACGAGCAGTACTTC. As protein: CATSSDWGSRTYEQYF.

The chain couples TRBV11-3 to TRBJ2-1; 11 bases line up with TRBD2. V trimming: 5 bases; J trimming: 3 bases; junction bases outside the gene matches: 15. CDR1 is SGHNT and CDR2 is YENEEA in the germline V gene. The CDR3 is 19 residues long. In DNA, the CDR3 is TGTGCCAGCAGCCGTAGAGGGAGTCCTCTAGCGGGGGGCTACAATGAGCAGTTCTTC. Its translation is CASSRRGSPLAGGYNEQFF.

The chain recombines TRBV7-2 with TRBJ2-1, with 9 bases matching TRBD1. V gave up 5 bases and J gave up 1 base; unmatched junction bases: 15. CDR1 SGHTA and CDR2 FQGNSA come from the germline V gene. The CDR3 is 19 residues long. The CDR3 DNA sequence: TGTGCCAGCAGCGGTCCGGGACAGGGTTTATTTAGGTCCTACAATGAGCAGTTCTTC. As protein: CASSGPGQGLFRSYNEQFF.

This sequence joins TRBV12-3 or TRBV12-4 and TRBJ2-3; 10 positions agree with TRBD2. J lost 6 bases, V lost 3 bases, and 9 bases had no gene match. This CDR3 is 16 amino acids long. CDR3 protein: CASSFSSGGAMDTQYF. CDR3 DNA sequence: TGTGCCAGCAGTTTCTCCAGCGGGGGGGCCATGGATACGCAGTATTTT.

V gene TRBV18 combines with J gene TRBJ2-7, with no clear D. The CDR3 runs to 14 residues. Germline assignment: CDR1 KGHSH and CDR2 LQKENI. V lost 3 bases, J lost 3 bases, and 12 bases lay in between. CDR3 DNA: TGTGCCAGCTCACCGGGCCTCAGCGACTACGAGCAGTACTTC. This encodes CASSPGLSDYEQYF.

This chain uses TRBV20-1 with TRBJ1-1; the D gene is possibly TRBD1 (6 bases). V lost 6 bases to trimming and J lost 7 bases, with 15 bases between them. Germline V gene sequence: CDR1 DFQATT, CDR2 SNEGSKA (reference sequence). This CDR3 spans 12 amino acids. The CDR3 reads CSAGGDNGEAFF. In nucleotides, the CDR3 is TGCAGTGCCGGCGGGGACAATGGTGAAGCTTTCTTT.

The chain carries TRBV9 and TRBJ2-1; the match to TRBD2 covers 7 bases. CDR1 and CDR2 (germline): SGDLS, YYNGEE. The CDR3 is 15 amino acids. Unmatched junction bases numbered 5, after V lost 1 base and J lost 4 bases. CDR3 coding DNA: TGTGCCAGCAGCGTAAGCGGGACTACATACAATGAGCAGTTCTTC. This encodes CASSVSGTTYNEQFF.